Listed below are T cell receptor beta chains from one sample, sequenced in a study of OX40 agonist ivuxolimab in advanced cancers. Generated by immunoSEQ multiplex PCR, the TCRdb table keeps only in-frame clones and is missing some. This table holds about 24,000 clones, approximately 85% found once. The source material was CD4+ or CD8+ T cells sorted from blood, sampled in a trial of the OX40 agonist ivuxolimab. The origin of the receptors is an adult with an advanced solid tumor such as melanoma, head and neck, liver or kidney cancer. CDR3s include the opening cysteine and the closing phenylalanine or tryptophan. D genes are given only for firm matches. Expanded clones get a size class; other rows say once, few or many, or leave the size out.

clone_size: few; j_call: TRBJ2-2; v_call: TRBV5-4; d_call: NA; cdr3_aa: CASRVIGTNTGELFF; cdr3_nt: TGTGCCAGCAGGGTGATAGGGACGAACACCGGGGAGCTGTTTTTT
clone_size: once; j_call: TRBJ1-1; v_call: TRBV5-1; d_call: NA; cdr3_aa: CASSDGQSMNTEAFF; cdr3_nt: TGCGCCAGCAGCGATGGACAGTCCATGAACACTGAAGCTTTCTTT
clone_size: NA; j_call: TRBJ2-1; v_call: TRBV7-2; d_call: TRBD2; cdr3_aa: CASSRTSGVYEQFF; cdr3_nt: TGTGCCAGCAGTCGTACTAGCGGGGTATATGAGCAGTTCTTC
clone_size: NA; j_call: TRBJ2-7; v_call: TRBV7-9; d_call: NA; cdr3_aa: CASSLSASYEQYF; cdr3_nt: TGTGCCAGCAGCTTAAGCGCCTCCTACGAGCAGTACTTC
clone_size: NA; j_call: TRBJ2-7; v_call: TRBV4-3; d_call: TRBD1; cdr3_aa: CASSQVVGGAYEQYF; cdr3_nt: TGCGCCAGCAGCCAAGTGGTAGGGGGCGCGTACGAGCAGTACTTC
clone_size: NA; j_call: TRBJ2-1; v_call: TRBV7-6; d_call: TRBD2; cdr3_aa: CASSPGLAGSRPGEQFF; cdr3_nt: TGTGCCAGCAGCCCCGGACTAGCGGGATCCCGGCCGGGGGAGCAGTTCTTC
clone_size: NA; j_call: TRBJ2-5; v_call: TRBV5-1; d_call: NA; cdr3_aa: CASRYSQETQYF; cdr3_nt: TGCGCCAGCAGGTACAGTCAAGAGACCCAGTACTTC
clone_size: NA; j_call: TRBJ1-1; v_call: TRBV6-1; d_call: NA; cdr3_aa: CASSVHRENTEAFF; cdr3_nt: TGTGCCAGCAGTGTACACAGGGAGAACACTGAAGCTTTCTTT
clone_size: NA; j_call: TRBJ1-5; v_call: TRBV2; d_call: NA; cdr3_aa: CASTLRGTGISNQPQHF; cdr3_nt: TGTGCCAGCACTCTTCGAGGGACCGGTATTAGCAATCAGCCCCAGCATTTT
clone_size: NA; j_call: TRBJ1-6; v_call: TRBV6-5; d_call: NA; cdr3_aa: CASTTGLNSPLHF; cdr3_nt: TGTGCCAGCACAACAGGGCTCAATTCACCCCTCCACTTT
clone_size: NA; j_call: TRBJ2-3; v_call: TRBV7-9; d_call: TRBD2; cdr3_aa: CASSSSGTSGWGGDTQYF; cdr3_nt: TGTGCCAGCAGCTCCTCCGGGACTAGCGGGTGGGGCGGAGATACGCAGTATTTT
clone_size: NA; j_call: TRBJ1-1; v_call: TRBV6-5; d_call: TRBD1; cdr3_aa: CASSSQPGQWVTEAFF; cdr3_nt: TGTGCCAGCAGTTCCCAACCGGGACAGTGGGTGACTGAAGCTTTCTTT
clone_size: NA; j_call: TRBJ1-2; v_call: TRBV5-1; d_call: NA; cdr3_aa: CASSSDTEGYGYTF; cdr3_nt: TGCGCCAGCAGCTCTGACACCGAGGGTTATGGCTACACCTTC
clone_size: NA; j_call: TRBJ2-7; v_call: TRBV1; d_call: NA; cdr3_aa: CTSSQEASGSSGQYF; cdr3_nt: TGCACCAGCAGCCAAGAAGCAAGCGGGAGCTCAGGGCAGTACTTC
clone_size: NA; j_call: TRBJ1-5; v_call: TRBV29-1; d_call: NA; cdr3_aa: CSVDLRGVNGNQPQHF; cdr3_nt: TGCAGCGTTGACTTGCGGGGGGTTAATGGCAATCAGCCCCAGCATTTT
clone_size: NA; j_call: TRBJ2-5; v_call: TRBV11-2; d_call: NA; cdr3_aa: CASSLGHGERTETQYF; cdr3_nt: TGTGCCAGCAGCCTAGGACATGGGGAGCGAACGGAGACCCAGTACTTC
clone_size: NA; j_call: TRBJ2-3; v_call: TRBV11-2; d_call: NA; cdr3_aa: CASSLANRVRVTDTQYF; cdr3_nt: TGTGCCAGCAGCTTAGCCAACAGGGTACGAGTCACAGATACGCAGTATTTT
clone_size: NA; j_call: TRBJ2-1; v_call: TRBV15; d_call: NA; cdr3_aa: CATSRSWRSGSDEQFF; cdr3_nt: TGTGCCACCAGCAGAAGTTGGCGAAGCGGGTCGGATGAGCAGTTCTTC
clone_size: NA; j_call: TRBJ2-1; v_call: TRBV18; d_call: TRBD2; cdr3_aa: CASSPPGSGRYNEQFF; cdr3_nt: TGTGCCAGCTCACCACCGGGTAGCGGGAGGTACAATGAGCAGTTCTTC
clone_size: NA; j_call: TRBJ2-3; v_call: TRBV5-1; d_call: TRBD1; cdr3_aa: CASSLAKQGTDTQYF; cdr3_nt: TGCGCCAGCAGCTTGGCGAAACAGGGGACAGATACGCAGTATTTT
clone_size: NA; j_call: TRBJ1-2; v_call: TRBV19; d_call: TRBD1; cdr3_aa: CASLPDRVGYGYTF; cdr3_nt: TGTGCCAGTCTCCCGGACAGGGTTGGCTATGGCTACACCTTC
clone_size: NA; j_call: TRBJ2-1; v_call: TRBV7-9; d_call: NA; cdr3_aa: CASSFSSTYNEQFF; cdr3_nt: TGTGCCAGCAGCTTCTCCTCTACCTACAATGAGCAGTTCTTC